Described below is a single TCR delta chain sequence and its context. The junction and the germline gene differ at one end; a read error may be behind it. The data are from a study of gamma-delta T cells after stem cell transplantation. TCRdb reanalyzed the RT-PCR reads using CATT. The profile shows some 12,000 delta-chain clones, 38% of them singletons. Source material: gamma-delta T cells. This sequence originates from a human donor. It is not recorded whose cells these are; they may come from a transplant donor.

The CDR3 protein is CACDPLGDTAKLFF. The CDR3 DNA reads TGTGCCTGTGACCCGCTGGGGGATACAGCAAAACTCTTCTTT. J is TRDJ2 and V is TRDV2; 11 bases align to TRDD3. The CDR3 is made up of 14 amino acids. Germline V gene data show CDR1 as GEAIGNYY and CDR2 as EKD.